This T cell receptor (beta chain) emerged from a study of shared clonotypes between healthy human individuals. This clone was counted only a few times. Its cognate antigen is unknown. The same CDR3 also results from other DNA sequences found in this sample. The CDR3 length is 15 residues. From germline, CDR1 is SGHTA and CDR2 FQGNSA. The J segment lost 2 bases and the V segment lost 1 base, leaving 4 bases of the junction unmatched. Study-level findings and limits: The four-donor shared clonotypes exceeded non-shared clonotypes in generation probability, with non-shared ones scoring lower. Shared across several donors were around 5% of the naive CD4 clonotypes.

TCRdb's table, derived via immunoSEQ multiplex PCR, lists solely in-frame clones and lacks some. The table lists about 1 million clones, roughly 80% of them singletons, with approximately 1.5% in the top ten. The sequence derives from a man aged 18 to 30 in good health. Sequencing used memory CD4+ T cells sorted from blood. Documented subset: CD45RA-negative fraction. The V gene is TRBV7-2, the J gene TRBJ2-7, with TRBD2 matching 8 bases. CDR3 bases: TGTGCCAGCAGCTTAGGTACTAGCGGAACCTACGAGCAGTACTTC. Translated, it gives CASSLGTSGTYEQYF. The full variable domain, with the rest looked up from reference TRBV7-2 and TRBJ2-7, is GAGVSQSPSNKVTEKGKDVELRCDPISGHTALYWYRQSLGQGLEFLIYFQGNSAPDKSGLPSDRFSAERTGGSVSTLTIQRTQQEDSAVYLCASSLGTSGTYEQYFGPGTRLTVT.